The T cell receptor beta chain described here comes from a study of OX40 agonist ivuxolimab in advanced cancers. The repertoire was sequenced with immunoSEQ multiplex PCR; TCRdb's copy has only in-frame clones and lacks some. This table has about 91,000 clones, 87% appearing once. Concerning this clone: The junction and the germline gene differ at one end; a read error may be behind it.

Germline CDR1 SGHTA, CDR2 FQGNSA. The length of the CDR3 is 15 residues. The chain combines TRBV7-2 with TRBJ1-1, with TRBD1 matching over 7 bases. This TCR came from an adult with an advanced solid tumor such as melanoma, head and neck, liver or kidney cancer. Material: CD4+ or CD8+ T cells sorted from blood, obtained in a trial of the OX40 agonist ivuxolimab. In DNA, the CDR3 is TGTGCCAGCAGGTTAGATGGACAGGTATTTGGTGAAGCTTTCTTT. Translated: CASRLDGQVFGEAFF.